This T cell receptor beta chain is from a study of blood T cell repertoires in COVID-19. Only in-frame clones appear in the TCRdb table, and some are missing; sequencing was by immunoSEQ multiplex PCR. Of approximately 300,000 clones listed, roughly 85% are singletons. This CDR3 is 16 amino acids long. Germline V gives CDR1 MGHRA, CDR2 YSYEKL. The V gene lost 3 bases and the J gene lost 5 bases, with 16 bases spanning the gap. This clonotype originated in a woman in her 30s who had recovered from COVID-19. The sequenced sample was PBMCs or T cells enriched from blood (not recorded which). The chain employs TRBV4-1 and TRBJ2-2; weak D call: TRBD2 (7 bases). The CDR3 DNA follows: TGCGCCAGCAGCCACGGGGGGCTCGGGGGGACCGGGGAGCTGTTTTTT. Encoded protein: CASSHGGLGGTGELFF.